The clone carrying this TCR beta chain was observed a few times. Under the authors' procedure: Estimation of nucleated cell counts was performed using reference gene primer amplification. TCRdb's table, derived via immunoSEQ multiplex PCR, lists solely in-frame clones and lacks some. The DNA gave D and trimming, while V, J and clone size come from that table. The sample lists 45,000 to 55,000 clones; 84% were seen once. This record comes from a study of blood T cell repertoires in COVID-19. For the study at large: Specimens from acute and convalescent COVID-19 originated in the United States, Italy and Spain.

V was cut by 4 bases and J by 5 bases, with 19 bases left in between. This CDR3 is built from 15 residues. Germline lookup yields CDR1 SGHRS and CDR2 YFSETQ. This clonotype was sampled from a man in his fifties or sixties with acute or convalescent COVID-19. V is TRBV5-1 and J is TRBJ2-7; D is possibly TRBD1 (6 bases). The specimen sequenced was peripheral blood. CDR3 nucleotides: TGCGCCAGCAGCCTCCGGGCAGGGGTTGCGGACGAGCAGTACTTC. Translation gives CASSLRAGVADEQYF.